The clone carrying this T cell receptor beta chain was seen once. The data stem from a study of blood T cell repertoires in COVID-19. J was trimmed by 2 bases and V by 7 bases; bases with no gene match: 2. The CDR3 consists of 14 residues. Per the germline V gene, CDR1 is ENHRY and CDR2 is SYGVKD. Sequencing used immunoSEQ multiplex PCR; TCRdb keeps in-frame clones, though not all of them. The table has roughly 75,000 clones, more than 85% seen once; the top ten hold around 0.6%. This clonotype originated in a man aged 55 to 70 with acute or convalescent COVID-19. The genes are TRBV10-3 and TRBJ2-1, with 10 positions matching TRBD2. The sequenced sample consisted of peripheral blood. CDR3 bases: TGTGCCATCAAAACTAGCGGGGCCTACAATGAGCAGTTCTTC. Amino acids: CAIKTSGAYNEQFF.